The rows below give T cell receptor beta chains drawn from one sample of a study of shared clonotypes between healthy human individuals. Some clones are missing from TCRdb's copy, which holds only in-frame ones; the method was immunoSEQ multiplex PCR. The repertoire holds about 680,000 clones, with more than 70% as singletons. The specimen was memory CD4+ T cells sorted from blood. The source of these receptors is a woman in her twenties or thirties in good health. CDR3s leave out the opening cysteine and the closing phenylalanine or tryptophan.

j_call	v_call	cdr3_aa
TRBJ2-1	TRBV28	ASSSAGEAYNEQF
TRBJ2-5	TRBV5-1	ASSLGRTSGVTVATQY
TRBJ1-1	TRBV28	ASSQIRSGWFPEAF
TRBJ1-4	TRBV19	ASGQSGANEKLF
TRBJ1-3	TRBV7-9	ASRSKTGSNTIY
TRBJ1-5	TRBV21-1	ASSKLRVAQPQH
TRBJ1-1	TRBV6-5	ASSLGQSNTEAF
TRBJ2-7	TRBV6-4	ASSVAPGPLGEQY
TRBJ1-2	TRBV7-3	ASSLFGVYGYT
TRBJ2-7	TRBV4-1	ASSPHSGINEQY
TRBJ2-7	TRBV14	ASSQGTVGQGSRRYEQY
TRBJ1-2	TRBV7-2	ASSLVGDRTSTT
TRBJ2-1	TRBV7-2	ASSLSGGHEQF
TRBJ2-7	TRBV27	ASSLRVAQGYEQY
TRBJ2-7	TRBV19	ASSITGGGGAYEQY
TRBJ2-5	TRBV5-4	ASSSAGSQYIGTQY
TRBJ1-5	TRBV28	ASSLQGASNQPQH
TRBJ2-5	TRBV29-1	SVEAPGETQY
TRBJ1-2	TRBV7-2	ASSTQRDTGYT
TRBJ2-7	TRBV6-1	ASSTTGTGTWEQY
TRBJ1-4	TRBV6-1	ASRVTQGNEKLF
TRBJ2-5	TRBV6-1	ASSPAGHRETQY
TRBJ2-7	TRBV10-3	AISATRLAGDPEQY
TRBJ2-7	TRBV28	ASSPNRGMLREQY
TRBJ1-2	TRBV6-1	ASGRSGGPLDGYT
TRBJ1-1	TRBV4-1	ASSQDLVVNTEAF
TRBJ1-2	TRBV19	ASSIGTALYGYT
TRBJ1-5	TRBV7-9	ASSLETGGPNQPQH
TRBJ2-3	TRBV28	ASSAAGAGTDTQY